This TCR beta chain is drawn from a study of T cell changes during pregnancy in multiple sclerosis. Assay: immunoSEQ multiplex PCR; the TCRdb copy retains only in-frame clones and omits some. Here the sample spans 60,000 to 85,000 clones, more than 85% being singletons. This TCR was sampled from a female donor with multiple sclerosis, enrolled in a pregnancy study. The sequences come from peripheral blood, collected in the first trimester of pregnancy.

CDR3 nucleotide sequence: TGTGCCAGCTCACCGCAGGGGGGAAATTCACCCCTCCACTTT. It is translated as CASSPQGGNSPLHF. The chain uses TRBV18 and TRBJ1-6; 7 nucleotides line up with TRBD1. V was pared by 3 bases and J by 7 bases, with 3 bases of the junction left unmatched. CDR1 and CDR2 (germline): KGHSH, LQKENI. The CDR3 spans 14 residues.